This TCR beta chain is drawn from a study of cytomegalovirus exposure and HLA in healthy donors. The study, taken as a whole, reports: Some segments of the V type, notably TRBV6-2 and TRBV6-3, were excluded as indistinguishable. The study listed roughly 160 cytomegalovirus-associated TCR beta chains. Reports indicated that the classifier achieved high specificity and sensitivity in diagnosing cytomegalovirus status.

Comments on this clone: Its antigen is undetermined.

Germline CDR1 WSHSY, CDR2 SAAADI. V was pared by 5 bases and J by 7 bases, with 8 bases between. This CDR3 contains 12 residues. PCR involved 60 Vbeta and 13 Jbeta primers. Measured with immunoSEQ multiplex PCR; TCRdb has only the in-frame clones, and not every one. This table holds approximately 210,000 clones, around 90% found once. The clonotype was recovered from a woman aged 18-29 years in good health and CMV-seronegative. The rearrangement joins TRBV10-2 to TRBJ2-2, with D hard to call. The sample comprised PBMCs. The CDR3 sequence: CASSRSGGELFF. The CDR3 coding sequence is TGCGCCAGCAGTCGTTCCGGCGGGGAGCTGTTTTTT.